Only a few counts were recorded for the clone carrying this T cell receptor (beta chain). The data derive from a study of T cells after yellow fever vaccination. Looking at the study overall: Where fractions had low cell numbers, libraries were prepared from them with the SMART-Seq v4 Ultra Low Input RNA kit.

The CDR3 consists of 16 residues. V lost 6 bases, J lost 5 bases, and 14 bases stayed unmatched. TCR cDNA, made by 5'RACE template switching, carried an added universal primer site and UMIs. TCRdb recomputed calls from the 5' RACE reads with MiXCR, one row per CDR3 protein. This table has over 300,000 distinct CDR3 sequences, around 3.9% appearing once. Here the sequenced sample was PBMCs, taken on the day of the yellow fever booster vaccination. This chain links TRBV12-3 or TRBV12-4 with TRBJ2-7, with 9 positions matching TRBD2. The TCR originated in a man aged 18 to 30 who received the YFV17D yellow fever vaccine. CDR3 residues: CASSSLPAGGRDEQYF. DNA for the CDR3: TGTGCCAGCAGCTCCCTTCCCGCGGGGGGGCGTGACGAGCAGTACTTC.